This TCR beta chain was captured by sequencing in a study of blood T cells in healthy people across ages. Combining a sample-barcoded 5' primer with a J-beta primer mix, a second PCR ran for roughly 7 to 11 cycles. Every sample returned 2.5 million or more CDR3-containing paired-end reads. TCRdb recomputed calls from the 5' RACE reads with MiXCR, one row per CDR3 protein. The table has some 930,000 distinct CDR3 sequences, 25% to 30% seen once. General study results and limits: The study lacked donor CMV status, which possibly confounded expanded clonotype changes. In long-lived donors, naive CD4+ cell counts and diversity exceeded those of aged donors.

Turning to this clonotype: Its antigen is undetermined.

This CDR3 contains 16 residues. Germline V gene data show CDR1 as MNHEY and CDR2 as SVGAGI. Trimming took off 3 bases at V and 0 bases at J, with 12 bases between the two ends. These data were likewise used in another study, on T cells of mothers and their children. From that paper: Mother-child pairs who were related displayed a slightly higher overlap than unrelated pairs, a difference that was non-significant.

This TCR derives from a middle-aged woman in good health. The specimen sequenced was blood. V is TRBV6-5 and J is TRBJ1-3, with a possible D match to TRBD1 (5 bases). For the CDR3, the DNA is TGTGCCAGCAGTTATGACAGTGCGAGCTCTGGAAACACCATATATTTT. It encodes CASSYDSASSGNTIYF.